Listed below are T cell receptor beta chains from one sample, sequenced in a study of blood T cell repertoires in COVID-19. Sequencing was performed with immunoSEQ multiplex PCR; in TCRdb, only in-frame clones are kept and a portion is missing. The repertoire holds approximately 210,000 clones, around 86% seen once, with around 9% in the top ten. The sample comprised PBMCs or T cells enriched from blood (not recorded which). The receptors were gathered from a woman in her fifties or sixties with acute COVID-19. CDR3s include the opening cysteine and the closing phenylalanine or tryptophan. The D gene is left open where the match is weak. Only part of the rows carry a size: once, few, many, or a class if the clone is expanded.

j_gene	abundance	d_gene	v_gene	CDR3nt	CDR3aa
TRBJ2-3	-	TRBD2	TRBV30	TGTGCCTGGACCAGACTAGCGGTTGGCACAGATACGCAGTATTTT	CAWTRLAVGTDTQYF
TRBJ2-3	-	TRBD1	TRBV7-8	TGTGCCAGCAGCTTAGAACAGGGGAAGGCCACAGATACGCAGTATTTT	CASSLEQGKATDTQYF
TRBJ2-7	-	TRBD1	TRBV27	TGTGCCAGCAGTTCGAGAACCAGGGGACAGCCCTACGAGCAGTACTTC	CASSSRTRGQPYEQYF
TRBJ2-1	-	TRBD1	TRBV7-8	TGTGCCAGCAGCTTTGGGACAGGGAACTACAATGAGCAGTTCTTC	CASSFGTGNYNEQFF
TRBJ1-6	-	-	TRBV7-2	TGTGCCAGCAGCTCTACAGGGAATTCACCCCTCCACTTT	CASSSTGNSPLHF
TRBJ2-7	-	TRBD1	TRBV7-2	TGTGCCAGCAGCTTAGGCTGGCAGGGGGCAGGAAACGAGCAGTACTTC	CASSLGWQGAGNEQYF
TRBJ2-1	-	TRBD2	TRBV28	TGTGCCAGCAGTCTAAGACTAGCGGGAGGGAATGAGCAGTTCTTC	CASSLRLAGGNEQFF
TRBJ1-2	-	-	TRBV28	TGTGCCAGCAGTTTAGGGGGCACCAACGGTCGGTATGGCTACACCTTC	CASSLGGTNGRYGYTF
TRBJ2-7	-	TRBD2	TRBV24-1	TGTGCCACCAGTCCCGCCGTAGCGGGGTCCTACGAGCAGTACTTC	CATSPAVAGSYEQYF
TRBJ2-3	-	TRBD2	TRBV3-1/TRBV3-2	TGTGCCAGCAGCCTGCGGCGCGGGAGTGAAACAGATACGCAGTATTTT	CASSLRRGSETDTQYF
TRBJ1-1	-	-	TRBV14	TGTGCCAGCAGCCGGGCCGGAATGAACACTGAAGCTTTCTTT	CASSRAGMNTEAFF
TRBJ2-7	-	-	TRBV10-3	TGTGCCATCAGTGTATCATCGGGAAACTACGAGCAGTACTTC	CAISVSSGNYEQYF
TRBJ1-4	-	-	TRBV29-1	TGCAGCGTTGACGGGGGTACTAATGAAAAACTGTTTTTT	CSVDGGTNEKLFF
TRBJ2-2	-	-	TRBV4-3	TGCGCCAGCAGCACCCAGGCCAGGGGCTCTGGCACCGGGGAGCTGTTTTTT	CASSTQARGSGTGELFF
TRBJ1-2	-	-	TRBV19	TGTGCCAGTAGTATAGTCGGGAGTTATGGCTACACCTTC	CASSIVGSYGYTF
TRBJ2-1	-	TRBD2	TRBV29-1	TGCAGCGTAATGTCGCGGGAGAGCTCCTACAATGAGCAGTTCTTC	CSVMSRESSYNEQFF
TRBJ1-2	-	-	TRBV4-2	TGTGCCAGCAGCCAAGACACAGGGTATGGCTACACCTTC	CASSQDTGYGYTF
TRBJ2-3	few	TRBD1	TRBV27	TGTGCCAGCAGTTTATTGGGGACAGGGACGACGGATACGCAGTATTTT	CASSLLGTGTTDTQYF
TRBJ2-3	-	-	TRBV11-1	TGTGCCAGCCCCAGGTACACAGATACGCAGTATTTT	CASPRYTDTQYF
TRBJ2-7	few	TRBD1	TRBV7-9	TGTGCCAGCAGCTTAGTGTTGACAGGGGGCAGCTACGAGCAGTACTTC	CASSLVLTGGSYEQYF
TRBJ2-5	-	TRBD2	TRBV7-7	TGTGCTAGCAGCTCTGGACTAGCGGGGACAGAGACCCAGTACTTC	CASSSGLAGTETQYF
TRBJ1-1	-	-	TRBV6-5	TGTGCCAGCCTACCAGGACAGCCGAACACTGAAGCTTTCTTT	CASLPGQPNTEAFF